These T cell receptor beta chains were read from a single sample in a study of shared clonotypes between healthy human individuals. Profiled with immunoSEQ multiplex PCR; TCRdb holds only in-frame clones, not every one. The sample lists some 1 million clones; around 74% were seen once. Specimen: memory CD4+ T cells sorted from blood. The receptors here all came from a man aged 18 to 35 in good health. Both conserved end residues are part of each CDR3. Fields, in order: clone size, J gene, D gene, CDR3 length, V gene, CDR3 DNA, CDR3 protein. A D gene is named only where the DNA matches it firmly. Not all rows give a size; the values are once, few, many and, for expanded clones, a class.

-	TRBJ2-7	TRBD2	15	TRBV6-1	TGTGCCAGCAGTGATGGACTAGCGGGAGGGTACGAGCAGTACTTC	CASSDGLAGGYEQYF
-	TRBJ2-3	-	13	TRBV4-3	TGCGCCAGCAGCCAAGGGCACGGCTTTCAGCAGTATTTT	CASSQGHGFQQYF
-	TRBJ2-7	-	14	TRBV27	TGTGCCAGCAGTTTATCCCGGGACATTGGGGAGCAGTACTTC	CASSLSRDIGEQYF
-	TRBJ2-2	TRBD2	16	TRBV4-3	TGCGCCAGCAGCCCCTCTAGCGGACCATACACCGGGGAGCTGTTTTTT	CASSPSSGPYTGELFF
-	TRBJ2-7	-	14	TRBV6-6	TGTGCCAGCCAAGGTAAAGGCCTCTCCTACGAGCAGTACTTC	CASQGKGLSYEQYF
once	TRBJ1-5	TRBD1	15	TRBV28	TGTGCCAGCAGTTTCGACAGGGGGATCGATCAGCCCCAGCATTTT	CASSFDRGIDQPQHF
-	TRBJ2-5	-	15	TRBV5-6	TGTGCCAGCAGCCCCACGGACGGATTCAGGGAGACCCAGTACTTC	CASSPTDGFRETQYF
-	TRBJ2-7	-	15	TRBV11-2	TGTGCCAGCAGCTTAGATCGCGGGACGGCCTACGAGCAGTACTTC	CASSLDRGTAYEQYF
-	TRBJ2-7	-	14	TRBV5-5	TGTGCCAGCAGCCTTGACAGGACTTCCTACGAGCAGTACTTC	CASSLDRTSYEQYF
once	TRBJ1-1	-	15	TRBV5-1	TGCGCCAGCAGCTCCATACAGGGAAGGGACACTGAAGCTTTCTTT	CASSSIQGRDTEAFF
-	TRBJ2-5	TRBD2	14	TRBV19	TGTGCCAGTAGGGGACTAGCGGGAGCAGAGACCCAGTACTTC	CASRGLAGAETQYF
-	TRBJ2-7	-	15	TRBV9	TGTGCCAGCAGCGTAGCCCCCCGAGTAGAGTATGAGCAGTACTTC	CASSVAPRVEYEQYF
-	TRBJ2-1	-	13	TRBV7-9	TGTGCCAGCAGCGGAGGCTCCTACAATGAGCAGTTCTTC	CASSGGSYNEQFF
-	TRBJ1-1	-	14	TRBV12-5	TGTGCTAGTGGTCCAGGGTCCCCGAACACTGAAGCTTTCTTT	CASGPGSPNTEAFF
-	TRBJ2-5	-	15	TRBV14	TGTGCCAGCAGCCAAGAGGGGCGGTCACAAGAGACCCAGTACTTC	CASSQEGRSQETQYF
-	TRBJ1-1	-	13	TRBV2	TGTGCCAGCAGAACAGACGGGAACACTGAAGCTTTCTTT	CASRTDGNTEAFF
once	TRBJ1-5	TRBD1	15	TRBV2	TGTGCCAGCAGTGAACAGGGGCAGGGGGTTCAGCCCCAGCATTTT	CASSEQGQGVQPQHF
-	TRBJ1-6	TRBD1	16	TRBV7-2	TGTGCCAGCAGATCTCGACAGGGTTCCTATAATTCACCCCTCCACTTT	CASRSRQGSYNSPLHF
-	TRBJ1-3	TRBD1	15	TRBV5-6	TGTGCCAGCAGCTTGGGACAGGGTATCAGAAACACCATATATTTT	CASSLGQGIRNTIYF
-	TRBJ2-5	TRBD2	15	TRBV7-2	TGTGCCAGCAGCCCCAGAGCGGGAGGCCAAGAGACCCAGTACTTC	CASSPRAGGQETQYF
-	TRBJ2-5	TRBD2	15	TRBV6-6	TGTGCCAGCACCACGACTAGCGGGACGCGGGAGACCCAGTACTTC	CASTTTSGTRETQYF
-	TRBJ2-7	-	14	TRBV18	TGTGCCAGCTCACCACCCGCGGCGACCTACGAGCAGTACTTC	CASSPPAATYEQYF
-	TRBJ1-1	-	14	TRBV28	TGTGCCAGCAGTTTGGTGCAGGGGACCCCTGAAGCTTTCTTT	CASSLVQGTPEAFF
-	TRBJ2-5	TRBD2	16	TRBV5-4	TGTGCCAGCAGCCCGGGACTAGCGGGTCCCCAAGAGACCCAGTACTTC	CASSPGLAGPQETQYF
-	TRBJ2-1	-	14	TRBV10-3	TGTGCCATGGGGCCGGGAAGCTCCTACAATGAGCAGTTCTTC	CAMGPGSSYNEQFF
few	TRBJ1-1	-	14	TRBV2	TGTGCCAGCAGTGAAGCCAGACGGGTCACTGAAGCTTTCTTT	CASSEARRVTEAFF
-	TRBJ2-5	-	12	TRBV29-1	TGCAGCGTTGAAGACCAGAGAGGGACCCAGTACTTC	CSVEDQRGTQYF
-	TRBJ1-5	-	12	TRBV28	TGTGCCAGCAGTTTATTAGGGCAGCCCCAGCATTTT	CASSLLGQPQHF
few	TRBJ2-1	-	16	TRBV10-2	TGCGCCAGCAGTGTTGCGGGCGGCACACCTTACAATGAGCAGTTCTTC	CASSVAGGTPYNEQFF
-	TRBJ2-1	TRBD2	15	TRBV28	TGTGCCAGCAGTTACGGGACTAGTCCTTCCAATGAGCAGTTCTTC	CASSYGTSPSNEQFF
-	TRBJ2-1	-	13	TRBV4-2	TGTGCCAGCAGCCCCAGGGAATACAATGAGCAGTTCTTC	CASSPREYNEQFF
-	TRBJ2-1	TRBD2	14	TRBV11-2	TGTGCCAGCAGCTTAGGACTAGCGGGTAATGAGCAGTTCTTC	CASSLGLAGNEQFF
-	TRBJ1-2	-	12	TRBV29-1	TGCAGCGGGAGGGGAGAGAGAGGTGGCTACACCTTC	CSGRGERGGYTF
-	TRBJ1-4	-	14	TRBV19	TGTGCCAGTGCCCCAAGCGCAACTAATGAAAAACTGTTTTTT	CASAPSATNEKLFF
-	TRBJ1-5	TRBD1	15	TRBV27	TGTGCCAGCAGTCAGGGACAGGGGGGCGGACAGCCCCAGCATTTT	CASSQGQGGGQPQHF
-	TRBJ1-1	-	14	TRBV27	TGTGCCAGCAGTTCGCTTAGAGGGGGGACTGAAGCTTTCTTT	CASSSLRGGTEAFF
-	TRBJ2-1	TRBD2	16	TRBV7-2	TGTGCCAGCAGTCGCCTAGCGGGAGAGGTCTACAATGAGCAGTTCTTC	CASSRLAGEVYNEQFF
-	TRBJ1-6	-	16	TRBV7-6	TGTGCCAGCAGCTCAACGGACCCTCGAACAGGTCCACCCCTCCACTTT	CASSSTDPRTGPPLHF
once	TRBJ2-7	-	11	TRBV21-1	TGTGCCAGCAGCAAGACCCACGAGCAGTACTTC	CASSKTHEQYF
few	TRBJ2-2	TRBD2	15	TRBV6-1	TGTGCCAGCAGTGCTCCGGGACTAGACACCGGGGAGCTGTTTTTT	CASSAPGLDTGELFF
-	TRBJ1-5	-	17	TRBV2	TGTGCCAGCGGAGGGACCCTAACAGGGAGTGGGATCAAGCCCCAGCATTTT	CASGGTLTGSGIKPQHF